These 7 T cell receptor beta chains share one sample of origin, sequenced in a study of radiation and T cells in renal cell carcinoma. The data were produced by immunoSEQ multiplex PCR, yet TCRdb's version contains in-frame clones alone and is incomplete. The repertoire holds roughly 130,000 clones, with more than 75% as singletons. Time point of the sample: blood 2 weeks post-SBRT. Specified treatment: 15 Gy SBRT to primary tumor, nephrectomy 4 weeks later. The sequencing used blood, collected from a patient whose treatment included radiotherapy and nephrectomy. These receptors were collected from a woman aged 70-85 years with renal cell carcinoma.

V gene TRBV6-5 combines with J gene TRBJ1-1; D is undetermined. Trimming pared 5 bases from V and 5 bases from J, leaving 12 bases between. Germline V gene sequence: CDR1 MNHEY, CDR2 SVGAGI. CDR3 length equals 13 residues. In DNA form, the CDR3 reads TGTGCCAGCAGTCCCGACCCCGAGACTGAAGCTTTCTTT. It specifies CASSPDPETEAFF.

The chain has TRBV7-9 and TRBJ2-7; the D gene is possibly TRBD1 (6 bases). V lost 5 bases and J 6 bases, leaving 14 bases between the germline ends. Germline loops: CDR1 SEHNR, CDR2 FQNEAQ (reference sequence). The CDR3 consists of 13 residues. This CDR3 is CASSPQGRSEQYF. DNA of the CDR3: TGTGCCAGCAGCCCACAGGGTCGTAGCGAGCAGTACTTC. Together with reference TRBV7-9 and TRBJ2-7, the CDR3 gives the full variable domain: DTGVSQNPRHKITKRGQNVTFRCDPISEHNRLYWYRQTLGQGPEFLTYFQNEAQLEKSRLLSDRFSAERPKGSFSTLEIQRTEQGDSAMYLCASSPQGRSEQYFGPGTRLTVT.

This sequence joins TRBV19 and TRBJ1-5; 10 nucleotides align to TRBD1. CDR1 LNHDA and CDR2 SQIVND come from the germline V gene (reference sequence). There are 15 residues in the CDR3. J gave up 3 bases and V 7 bases, and 6 bases lay outside the gene matches. The CDR3 spells CASMLTGGHNQPQHF. CDR3 DNA sequence: TGTGCCAGTATGCTGACAGGGGGCCACAATCAGCCCCAGCATTTT. Supplemented by reference TRBV19 and TRBJ1-5, the full variable domain reads DGGITQSPKYLFRKEGQNVTLSCEQNLNHDAMYWYRQDPGQGLRLIYYSQIVNDFQKGDIAEGYSVSREKKESFPLTVTSAQKNPTAFYLCASMLTGGHNQPQHFGDGTRLSIL.

The V gene is TRBV13, the J gene TRBJ2-7; D tentatively fits TRBD1 or TRBD2 (5 bases each). The CDR3 covers 14 residues. Trimming removed 4 bases from V and 8 bases from J, with 18 bases in between. Looked up from germline, CDR1 is PRHDT and CDR2 is FYEKMQ (reference sequence). The CDR3 DNA sequence: TGTGCCAGCAGCTGGGGGACGGAATTTGTGAAGCAGTACTTC. Amino acids: CASSWGTEFVKQYF.

J is TRBJ2-3 and V is TRBV12-5; D is uncertain. The V end lost 5 bases, the J end lost 4 bases, and 7 bases lay between the germline ends. The CDR3 length is 12 residues. Germline CDR1 and CDR2: LGHNT and FRNRAP. The CDR3 nucleotides read TGTGCTAGTGGTCCCGGCGCAGATACGCAGTATTTT. Translating it yields CASGPGADTQYF.

V usage is TRBV5-1 and J usage is TRBJ1-3; the D is unclear. V dropped 5 bases and J dropped 0 bases, with 3 bases sitting between them. The CDR3 runs to 12 residues. Germline V gives CDR1 SGHRS, CDR2 YFSETQ. The CDR3 sequence: CASRDSGNTIYF. CDR3 sequence (DNA): TGCGCCAGCAGGGACTCTGGAAACACCATATATTTT.

The chain joins TRBV28 to TRBJ2-7, with D perhaps TRBD1 or TRBD2 (5 bases each). The CDR3 loop spans 16 amino acids. Germline CDR1 and CDR2: MDHEN and SYDVKM. The germline V and J ends were trimmed by 6 bases and 2 bases, with 20 bases remaining between them. CDR3: CASSSGLALPPYEQYF. The CDR3 region has the DNA TGTGCCAGCAGCTCGGGGCTAGCCCTACCACCCTACGAGCAGTACTTC.